The T cell receptor beta chain described here comes from a study of blood T cells in healthy people across ages. The V and J ends lost 0 bases and 1 base respectively, with 7 bases between them. The germline CDR1 and CDR2 sequences are SGHRS and YFSETQ. The CDR3 consists of 14 residues. Through a sample-barcoded 5' primer and a J-beta primer mix, a second PCR was run for roughly 6 to 11 cycles. TCRdb recomputed calls from the 5' RACE reads with MiXCR, one row per CDR3 protein. The sample lists under 1,100,000 distinct CDR3 sequences, 20% to 25% seen once, with around 0.75% in the top ten. These sequences were also reported in another study, on T cells of mothers and their children. That source reports: Related mother-child pairs showed slightly higher but non-significant overlap than unrelated pairs.

The TCR originated in a girl aged 2 to 9 in good health. Input material: blood. The genes are TRBV5-1 and TRBJ1-1, with unresolved D. CDR3 in amino acids: CASSLGPQNTEAFF. The CDR3, as DNA: TGCGCCAGCAGCTTGGGACCTCAGAACACTGAAGCTTTCTTT.